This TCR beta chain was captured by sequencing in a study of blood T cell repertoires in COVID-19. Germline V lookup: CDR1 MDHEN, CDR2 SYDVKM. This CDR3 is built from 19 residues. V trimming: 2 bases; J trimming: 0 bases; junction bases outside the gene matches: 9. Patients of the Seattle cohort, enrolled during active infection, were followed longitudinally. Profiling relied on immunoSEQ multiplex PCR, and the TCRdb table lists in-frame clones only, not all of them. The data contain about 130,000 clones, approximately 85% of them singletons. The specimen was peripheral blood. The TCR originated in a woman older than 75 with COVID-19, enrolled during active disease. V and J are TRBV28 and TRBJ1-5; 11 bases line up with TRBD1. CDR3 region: CASSLSWDRGYDSNQPQHF. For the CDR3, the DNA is TGTGCCAGCAGTTTAAGCTGGGACAGGGGGTACGATAGCAATCAGCCCCAGCATTTT.